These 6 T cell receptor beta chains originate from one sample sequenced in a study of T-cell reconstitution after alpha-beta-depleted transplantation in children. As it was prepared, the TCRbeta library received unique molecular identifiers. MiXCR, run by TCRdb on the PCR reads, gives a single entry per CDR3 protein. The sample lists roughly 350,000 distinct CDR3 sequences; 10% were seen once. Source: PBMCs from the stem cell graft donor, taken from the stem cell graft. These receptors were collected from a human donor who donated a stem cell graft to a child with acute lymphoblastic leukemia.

This CDR3 is CASGLRLAAHNEQFF. CDR3 sequence (DNA): TGTGCCAGCGGCTTGAGACTAGCGGCCCACAATGAGCAGTTCTTC. The chain combines TRBV6-1 with TRBJ2-1; 9 bases line up with TRBD2. The CDR3 has 15 amino acids. The V gene end was trimmed by 8 bases and the J gene end by 5 bases; junction bases not matched to a gene: 10. CDR1 is MNHNS, CDR2 SASEGT, per germline.

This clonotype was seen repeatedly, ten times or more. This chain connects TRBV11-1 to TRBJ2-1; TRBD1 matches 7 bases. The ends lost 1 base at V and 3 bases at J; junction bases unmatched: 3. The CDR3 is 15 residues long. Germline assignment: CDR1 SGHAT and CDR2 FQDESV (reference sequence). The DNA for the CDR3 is TGTGCCAGCAGCTTAGACAGGGGCGGCTACAATGAGCAGTTCTTC. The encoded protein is CASSLDRGGYNEQFF.

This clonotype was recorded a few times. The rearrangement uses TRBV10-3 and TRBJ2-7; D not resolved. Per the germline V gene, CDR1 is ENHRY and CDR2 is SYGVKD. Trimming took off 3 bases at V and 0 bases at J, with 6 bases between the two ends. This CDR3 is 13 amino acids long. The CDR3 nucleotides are TGTGCCATCAGTGAAGTTCACTCCTACGAGCAGTACTTC. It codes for CAISEVHSYEQYF.

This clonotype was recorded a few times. As DNA, the CDR3 is TGTGCCACCAGCAGAGACCCGGGACTGATTAATGAGCAGTTCTTC. Translating it yields CATSRDPGLINEQFF. The genes are TRBV15 and TRBJ2-1; D is possibly TRBD2 (6 bases). V lost 0 bases to trimming and J lost 7 bases, with 13 bases between them. The V gene's germline CDR1 is LNHNV and CDR2 YYDKDF (reference sequence). The CDR3 consists of 15 residues.

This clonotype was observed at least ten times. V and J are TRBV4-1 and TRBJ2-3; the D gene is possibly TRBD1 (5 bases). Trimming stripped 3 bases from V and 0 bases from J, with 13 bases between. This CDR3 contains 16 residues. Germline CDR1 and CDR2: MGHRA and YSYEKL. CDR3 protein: CASSQPRAGSTDTQYF. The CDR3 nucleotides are TGCGCCAGCAGCCAGCCACGGGCAGGGAGCACAGATACGCAGTATTTT.

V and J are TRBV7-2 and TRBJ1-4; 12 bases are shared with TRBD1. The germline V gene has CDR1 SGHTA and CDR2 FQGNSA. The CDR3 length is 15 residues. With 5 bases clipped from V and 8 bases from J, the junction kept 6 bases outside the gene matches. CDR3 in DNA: TGTGCCAGCAGCCCCTGGGACAGGGGGCCCGAAAAACTGTTTTTT. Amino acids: CASSPWDRGPEKLFF.